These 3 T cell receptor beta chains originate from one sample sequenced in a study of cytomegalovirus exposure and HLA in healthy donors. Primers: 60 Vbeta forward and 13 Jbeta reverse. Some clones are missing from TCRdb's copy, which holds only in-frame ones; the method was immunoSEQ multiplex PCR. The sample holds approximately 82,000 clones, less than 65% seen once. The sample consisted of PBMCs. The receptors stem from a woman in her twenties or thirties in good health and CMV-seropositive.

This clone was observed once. As DNA, the CDR3 is TGTGCCAGCAGCTTAGTACAAGGAGGACAAGAGACCCAGTACTTC. This translates into CASSLVQGGQETQYF. This chain links TRBV7-9 with TRBJ2-5; maybe TRBD2 (5 bases). Trimming removed 1 base at V and 2 bases at J, with 11 bases between. CDR1 and CDR2 (germline): SEHNR, FQNEAQ (reference sequence). This CDR3 is 15 amino acids long.

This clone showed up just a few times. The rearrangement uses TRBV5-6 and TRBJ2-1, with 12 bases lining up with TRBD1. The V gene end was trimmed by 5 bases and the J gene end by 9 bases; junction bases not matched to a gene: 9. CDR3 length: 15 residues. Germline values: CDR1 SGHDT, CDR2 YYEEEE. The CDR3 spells CASRQRDRGQGEQFF. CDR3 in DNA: TGTGCCAGCAGACAACGGGACAGGGGGCAAGGTGAGCAGTTCTTC.

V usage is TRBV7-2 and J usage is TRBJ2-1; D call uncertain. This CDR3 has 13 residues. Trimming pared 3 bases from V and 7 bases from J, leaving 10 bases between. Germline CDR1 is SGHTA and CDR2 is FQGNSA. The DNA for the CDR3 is TGTGCCAGCAGCTTTGGTGGCGGTAATGAGCAGTTCTTC. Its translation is CASSFGGGNEQFF.